This T cell receptor (beta chain) was observed in a study of identical twins. Overall study findings and caveats: Modelling underestimated the level of out-of-frame TCR alpha sharing observed in monozygotic twins. A lower insertion count was a feature of abundant cord blood beta clonotypes, with no such feature in memory repertoires. Without tracking the same donors, conclusions rested on cross-sectional statistical analysis.

This CDR3 is 14 amino acids long. V was trimmed by 6 bases and J by 8 bases, leaving 20 bases between them. Germline V CDR1 and CDR2: DFQATT, SNEGSKA (reference sequence). In the case of this clonotype: Antigen: not known.

TCRdb fed the 5' RACE reads into MiXCR, producing one record per CDR3 protein. The sample lists 1.5 million to 2 million distinct CDR3 sequences; 25% to 35% were seen once. V usage is TRBV20-1 and J usage is TRBJ2-1; D may be TRBD2 (6 bases). What was sequenced was cord blood. This receptor was obtained from a newborn girl in good health. The CDR3 bases are TGCAGTGCCGGGGACTTCTCGATTGTAGATGAGCAGTTCTTC. The encoded protein is CSAGDFSIVDEQFF.